This T cell receptor (beta chain) emerged from a study of blood T cell repertoires in COVID-19. The germline CDR1 and CDR2 sequences are LGHNT and FRNRAP. The CDR3 length is 16 residues. The V segment lost 2 bases and the J segment 4 bases; nucleotides outside the gene matches: 6. The assay was immunoSEQ multiplex PCR, and TCRdb's table has in-frame clones only and misses some. The table includes about half a million clones, about 88% detected once. The V and J genes are TRBV12-5 and TRBJ2-2; 8 nucleotides agree with TRBD1. The TCR comes from a woman in her sixties or seventies who had recovered from COVID-19. Sequenced: PBMCs or T cells enriched from blood (not recorded which). This CDR3 reads CASGLSRGQGTGELFF. The CDR3, as DNA: TGTGCTAGTGGTTTGTCCAGGGGGCAAGGCACCGGGGAGCTGTTTTTT.